This T cell receptor (beta chain) derives from a study of siplizumab effects on memory and regulatory T cells. Clones were read by immunoSEQ multiplex PCR, and TCRdb kept only the in-frame ones, dropping some. The repertoire holds tens of thousands of clones, roughly 87% seen once, with around 1.4% in the top ten. Germline V gene sequence: CDR1 MGHRA, CDR2 YSYEKL. CDR3 length: 16 amino acids. Losses at the gene ends were 4 bases for V and 8 bases for J; bases not matched to a gene: 14. The rearrangement uses TRBV4-1 and TRBJ1-2, with 9 positions matching TRBD1. The receptor was isolated from a human donor in good health. The sequenced sample consisted of Tregs sorted from blood. The CDR3 region is CASSPQGVRDRDGYTF. CDR3 nucleotides: TGCGCCAGCAGCCCTCAAGGGGTCCGGGACAGGGACGGCTACACCTTC.